The rows below give T cell receptor beta chains drawn from one sample of a study of brain metastases from non-small cell lung cancer. Generated by immunoSEQ multiplex PCR, the TCRdb table keeps only in-frame clones and is missing some. Of about 6,000 clones listed, about four fifths are singletons. The sample consisted of primary lung tumor tissue. The source is a donor aged 40 or older with non-small cell lung cancer. CDR3s include the opening cysteine and the closing phenylalanine or tryptophan. Each record gives: CDR3 protein, CDR3 DNA, clone size, V gene, J gene, D gene. A D gene is named only where the DNA matches it firmly. Some rows have no size entry. The others give once, few or many, or a class for an expanded clone.

CSVRTGEAFF	TGCAGCGTGAGGACAGGGGAAGCTTTCTTT	few	TRBV29-1	TRBJ1-1	TRBD1
CASSNRGSEPQHF	TGTGCCAGCAGCAACAGGGGAAGTGAGCCCCAGCATTTT	once	TRBV27	TRBJ1-5	TRBD1
CAISPEGEGAFF	TGTGCCATCAGTCCAGAAGGGGAAGGGGCTTTCTTT	NA	TRBV10-3	TRBJ1-1	NA
CASSSTQSYEQYF	TGTGCCAGCAGTTCGACACAGTCCTACGAGCAATACTTC	NA	TRBV12-3/TRBV12-4	TRBJ2-7	NA
CASRPIGSGANVLTF	TGTGCCAGCAGACCGATAGGGTCTGGGGCCAACGTCCTGACTTTC	NA	TRBV6-1	TRBJ2-6	NA
CASRTLTTTAQAFF	TGTGCCAGCAGAACACTAACAACGACAGCTCAAGCTTTCTTT	NA	TRBV27	TRBJ1-1	NA
CASSPGQISGANVLTF	TGTGCCAGCAGCCCGGGACAGATCTCTGGGGCCAACGTCCTGACTTTC	NA	TRBV27	TRBJ2-6	TRBD1
CASSQQLMLGWEQFF	TGTGCCAGCAGCCAGCAGCTTATGTTAGGATGGGAGCAGTTCTTC	NA	TRBV7-2	TRBJ2-1	NA
CASSLGLNTEAFF	TGTGCCAGCAGTCTAGGTTTGAACACTGAAGCTTTCTTT	NA	TRBV28	TRBJ1-1	NA
CASRQGAYEQYF	TGTGCCAGCAGACAGGGGGCTTACGAGCAGTACTTC	NA	TRBV28	TRBJ2-7	TRBD1
CASSQGQVDKAFF	TGTGCCAGCAGCCAAGGTCAGGTGGACAAAGCTTTCTTT	NA	TRBV3-1/TRBV3-2	TRBJ1-1	NA
CATSSYGAEDTQYF	TGTGCCACCAGCAGTTACGGGGCAGAAGATACGCAGTATTTT	NA	TRBV15	TRBJ2-3	NA
CSAIDGRGREKLFF	TGCAGTGCTATTGATGGTAGGGGCCGGGAAAAACTGTTTTTT	NA	TRBV20-1	TRBJ1-4	NA
CASRRTSGGVPPDTQYF	TGTGCCAGTAGGAGGACTAGCGGGGGGGTTCCTCCAGATACGCAGTATTTT	once	TRBV19	TRBJ2-3	TRBD2
CAWSPGFNEQFF	TGTGCCTGGAGTCCAGGATTCAATGAGCAGTTCTTC	NA	TRBV30	TRBJ2-1	NA
CASSQDRTGPIYEQYF	TGCGCCAGCAGCCAAGATAGAACAGGGCCGATATACGAGCAGTACTTC	NA	TRBV4-3	TRBJ2-7	NA
CASSMRRGYGYTF	TGTGCCAGTAGTATGCGCCGGGGCTATGGCTACACCTTC	NA	TRBV19	TRBJ1-2	NA
CASSPGWAGSEQYF	TGTGCCAGCAGCCCAGGGTGGGCGGGATCGGAGCAGTACTTC	NA	TRBV27	TRBJ2-7	NA
CAGGGTEYFPFNTGELFF	TGTGCCGGGGGGGGGACAGAATACTTTCCCTTTAACACCGGGGAGCTGTTTTTT	NA	TRBV28	TRBJ2-2	NA
CAISGRLAGPPTDTQYF	TGTGCCATCAGCGGGCGACTAGCGGGGCCTCCCACAGATACGCAGTATTTT	once	TRBV10-3	TRBJ2-3	TRBD2
CASSSRGQGLSLEQYF	TGTGCCAGCAGCTCCCGGGGACAGGGTTTATCCCTCGAGCAGTACTTC	once	TRBV5-4	TRBJ2-7	TRBD1
CATRERGTGELFF	TGTGCCACCAGAGAAAGGGGTACCGGGGAGCTGTTTTTT	NA	TRBV24-1	TRBJ2-2	NA
CASSPGQAFQPQHF	TGTGCCAGCAGTCCGGGACAGGCCTTTCAGCCCCAGCATTTT	NA	TRBV2	TRBJ1-5	TRBD1
CASSQASGGNNEQFF	TGTGCCAGCAGCCAAGCTAGCGGGGGGAACAATGAGCAGTTCTTC	NA	TRBV14	TRBJ2-1	TRBD2
CASSFRGANTGELFF	TGTGCTAGCAGTTTCCGAGGGGCGAACACCGGGGAGCTGTTTTTT	once	TRBV28	TRBJ2-2	NA
CASGTRPDTQYF	TGTGCCAGTGGGACTAGGCCAGATACGCAGTATTTT	NA	TRBV28	TRBJ2-3	TRBD2
CASSPGRGLSYEQYF	TGTGCCAGCAGCCCGGGTCGGGGGCTATCCTACGAGCAGTACTTC	NA	TRBV28	TRBJ2-7	NA
CASSPRRTANTEAFF	TGTGCCAGCTCACCTCGGCGGACAGCGAACACTGAAGCTTTCTTT	NA	TRBV18	TRBJ1-1	NA
CASSFRQPFYGYTF	TGTGCCAGCAGCTTCCGACAGCCATTCTATGGCTACACCTTC	NA	TRBV6-5	TRBJ1-2	NA
CASSLYATSGGTYNEQFF	TGTGCCAGCAGTTTATACGCAACTAGCGGGGGGACCTACAATGAGCAGTTCTTC	NA	TRBV28	TRBJ2-1	TRBD2
CASSPLRDFYGYTF	TGTGCCAGTAGTCCCCTCAGGGACTTCTATGGCTACACCTTC	NA	TRBV5-6	TRBJ1-2	NA
CASSLDTDNEQFF	TGTGCCAGCAGTTTGGATACGGACAATGAGCAGTTCTTC	NA	TRBV27	TRBJ2-1	NA
CASSPRTGSPYEQYF	TGTGCCAGCAGCCCCCGGACAGGGAGTCCCTACGAGCAGTACTTC	NA	TRBV9	TRBJ2-7	TRBD1
CASSEARVLRRNQPQHF	TGTGCCAGCAGTGAAGCCAGGGTTTTGAGACGCAATCAGCCCCAGCATTTT	NA	TRBV6-1	TRBJ1-5	NA
CATSDSPLQGARTEAFF	TGTGCCACCAGTGATTCGCCCCTACAGGGGGCGCGAACTGAAGCTTTCTTT	NA	TRBV24-1	TRBJ1-1	TRBD1
CASSSSGKVGSGGYTF	TGCGCCAGCAGCTCCTCTGGGAAGGTGGGAAGTGGAGGCTACACCTTC	NA	TRBV5-1	TRBJ1-2	NA
CASSLSGTGETEAFF	TGTGCCAGCAGCTTATCCGGGACAGGGGAAACTGAAGCTTTCTTT	NA	TRBV7-9	TRBJ1-1	TRBD1
CASSQGIRSQGDTQYF	TGCGCCAGCAGCCAAGGTATTAGAAGCCAAGGAGATACGCAGTATTTT	NA	TRBV4-1	TRBJ2-3	NA
CSVLGGGVWNTEAFF	TGCAGCGTCCTGGGGGGGGGTGTGTGGAACACTGAAGCTTTCTTT	NA	TRBV29-1	TRBJ1-1	NA
CASSSDRAKTSEQYF	TGTGCCAGCAGTTCGGACAGGGCCAAGACGAGTGAGCAGTACTTC	NA	TRBV27	TRBJ2-7	TRBD1
CASSYRRGTKNIQYF	TGTGCCAGCAGCTACCGACGGGGAACCAAAAATATTCAGTACTTC	NA	TRBV28	TRBJ2-4	NA
CASKLAGGRNEQFF	TGTGCCAGTAAACTAGCGGGGGGGCGGAATGAGCAGTTCTTC	few	TRBV19	TRBJ2-1	TRBD2
CAISAREDNEQFF	TGTGCCATCAGTGCCCGGGAGGACAATGAGCAGTTCTTC	NA	TRBV10-3	TRBJ2-1	TRBD2
CASSLSRDTEAFF	TGTGCCAGCAGTTTATCTAGGGACACTGAAGCTTTCTTT	NA	TRBV27	TRBJ1-1	NA
CASSFQGRYNEQFF	TGTGCCAGCAGCTTCCAGGGGCGCTACAATGAGCAGTTCTTC	NA	TRBV5-6	TRBJ2-1	NA
CASSVGHNNSPLHF	TGTGCCAGCAGCGTGGGACATAATAATTCACCCCTCCACTTT	NA	TRBV7-2	TRBJ1-6	NA
CASSRTGGGFEQFF	TGTGCCAGCAGTCGGACAGGGGGGGGTTTTGAGCAGTTCTTC	NA	TRBV6-5	TRBJ2-1	TRBD1
CASKAGVPVGGELFF	TGTGCCAGTAAAGCGGGGGTACCTGTCGGCGGGGAGCTGTTTTTT	NA	TRBV19	TRBJ2-2	TRBD2
CASSPGRAEAFF	TGTGCCAGCAGCCCGGGAAGGGCTGAAGCTTTCTTT	NA	TRBV5-6	TRBJ1-1	NA
CASNQGLSPLHF	TGTGCCAGTAATCAGGGGTTATCACCCCTCCACTTT	NA	TRBV19	TRBJ1-6	NA
CASSFSFLGGTDTQYF	TGTGCCAGCAGTTTCTCTTTTCTGGGGGGCACAGATACGCAGTATTTT	NA	TRBV28	TRBJ2-3	NA
CASIRAFPPNQPQHF	TGTGCCAGCATTCGGGCCTTCCCTCCGAATCAGCCCCAGCATTTT	NA	TRBV6-5	TRBJ1-5	NA
CASSLAGELFF	TGTGCCAGCAGCTTAGCCGGGGAGCTGTTTTTT	medium-sized	TRBV7-6	TRBJ2-2	NA
CASSLNLGNPYEQYF	TGTGCCAGCAGCTTGAATCTGGGTAACCCCTACGAGCAGTACTTC	NA	TRBV5-6	TRBJ2-7	NA
CASSQDGTFNYGYTF	TGCGCCAGCAGCCAAGATGGGACTTTTAACTATGGCTACACCTTC	NA	TRBV4-3	TRBJ1-2	NA